These T cell receptor beta chains were read from a single sample in a study of blood T cell repertoires in COVID-19. TCRdb's table, derived via immunoSEQ multiplex PCR, lists solely in-frame clones and lacks some. The table has about 400,000 clones, 80% to 90% seen once. The sequencing sample was made of peripheral blood. The receptors come from a man aged 40-55 years with acute or convalescent COVID-19. CDR3s include the opening cysteine and the closing phenylalanine or tryptophan. The D gene is left open where the match is weak. Size is omitted from some rows. Given values are once, few, many or a class for expanded clones.

TRBJ1-1	once	-	TRBV27	CASMLAYLNTEAFF	TGTGCCAGCATGCTTGCATACTTGAACACTGAAGCTTTCTTT
TRBJ1-5	-	-	TRBV20-1	CSASNQNEDQPQHF	TGCAGTGCTAGTAATCAAAACGAGGATCAGCCCCAGCATTTT
TRBJ2-5	-	TRBD1	TRBV5-1	CASTIGQGDQTQYF	TGCGCCAGCACCATAGGACAGGGGGACCAGACCCAGTACTTC
TRBJ2-1	-	TRBD2	TRBV3-1/TRBV3-2	CASSPTTGTSGGNEQFF	TGTGCCAGCAGCCCTACCACCGGGACTAGCGGGGGGAATGAGCAGTTCTTC
TRBJ1-5	-	-	TRBV4-1	CASTRTMGGDGNQPQHF	TGCGCCAGCACTCGAACAATGGGGGGAGATGGCAATCAGCCCCAGCATTTT
TRBJ1-5	-	-	TRBV9	CASSIGGGVGNQPQHF	TGTGCCAGCAGCATAGGAGGAGGCGTGGGCAATCAGCCCCAGCATTTT
TRBJ2-1	-	-	TRBV6-2/TRBV6-3	CASSSLFVSSGQFF	TGTGCCAGCAGTTCTCTCTTTGTGAGTAGCGGCCAGTTCTTC
TRBJ2-1	-	TRBD2	TRBV29-1	CSVDNGRTSGNYNEQFF	TGCAGCGTTGATAACGGAAGGACTAGCGGGAATTACAATGAGCAGTTCTTC
TRBJ2-7	-	TRBD2	TRBV27	CASSSRWREFPFREQYF	TGTGCCAGCAGTTCCCGATGGCGGGAGTTTCCCTTTCGCGAGCAGTACTTC
TRBJ1-5	-	TRBD1	TRBV2	CASSPTGTEALAQHF	TGTGCCAGCAGCCCGACCGGGACAGAGGCTTTAGCCCAGCATTTT
TRBJ1-3	-	-	TRBV19	CASMGRTADGNTIYF	TGTGCCAGTATGGGGAGGACGGCTGACGGAAACACCATATATTTT
TRBJ1-4	-	-	TRBV7-9	CASSFTQGDEKLFF	TGTGCCAGCAGCTTCACCCAGGGTGATGAAAAACTGTTTTTT
TRBJ1-2	-	-	TRBV28	CASTIGGNYGYTF	TGTGCCAGCACCATCGGGGGGAACTATGGCTACACCTTC
TRBJ1-2	-	-	TRBV19	CASSTRNYGYTF	TGTGCCAGTAGTACCCGTAACTATGGCTACACCTTC
TRBJ1-5	-	-	TRBV3-1/TRBV3-2	CASSLFGPNQPQHF	TGTGCCAGCAGCCTCTTTGGGCCCAATCAGCCCCAGCATTTT
TRBJ2-7	-	TRBD2	TRBV30	CAWSVTSGLSYEQYF	TGTGCCTGGAGTGTGACTAGCGGGCTCTCCTACGAGCAGTACTTC
TRBJ2-1	-	-	TRBV4-1	CASSLSTDSYNEQFF	TGCGCCAGCAGCCTATCGACAGACTCCTACAATGAGCAGTTCTTC
TRBJ2-7	-	TRBD1	TRBV16	CASSPWDSTYYEQYF	TGTGCCAGCAGCCCCTGGGACAGTACCTACTACGAGCAGTACTTC
TRBJ1-1	-	-	TRBV7-2	CASSLGENTEAFF	TGTGCCAGCAGCTTAGGAGAGAACACTGAAGCTTTCTTT
TRBJ2-1	-	TRBD2	TRBV4-2	CASSQEILAGIANEQFF	TGTGCCAGCAGCCAAGAAATCCTAGCGGGAATCGCCAATGAGCAGTTCTTC
TRBJ2-1	-	-	TRBV11-3	CASSLAPQYEQFF	TGTGCCAGCAGCTTAGCCCCGCAGTATGAGCAGTTCTTC
TRBJ2-7	-	-	TRBV5-1	CASSLAPSGEQYF	TGCGCCAGCAGCTTGGCCCCCTCGGGGGAGCAGTACTTC
TRBJ2-7	-	TRBD1	TRBV11-2	CASSPGQGLYSYEQYF	TGTGCCAGCAGCCCGGGACAGGGGCTATACTCCTACGAGCAGTACTTC
TRBJ1-1	-	TRBD1	TRBV18	CASFDRGTGGLNTEAFF	TGTGCCAGCTTCGACCGGGGGACAGGTGGTCTGAACACTGAAGCTTTCTTT
TRBJ1-1	-	TRBD1	TRBV7-2	CASSSGTENTEAFF	TGTGCCAGCAGCTCCGGGACAGAGAACACTGAAGCTTTCTTT
TRBJ1-3	once	-	TRBV14	CASSYYGISGNTIYF	TGTGCCAGCAGCTATTACGGGATATCAGGAAACACCATATATTTT
TRBJ2-7	-	-	TRBV10-3	CATTGTQLEQYF	TGTGCCACGACCGGGACTCAACTCGAGCAGTACTTC
TRBJ2-2	-	-	TRBV6-6	CASRQGSGELFF	TGTGCCAGCAGGCAGGGGTCCGGGGAGCTGTTTTTT
TRBJ1-3	-	-	TRBV3-1/TRBV3-2	CASSQGAGSSGNTIYF	TGTGCCAGCAGCCAAGGCGCGGGCAGCTCTGGAAACACCATATATTTT
TRBJ1-5	-	-	TRBV2	CASSGNGRRSNQPQHF	TGTGCCAGCAGTGGGAACGGGAGACGTAGCAATCAGCCCCAGCATTTT
TRBJ2-1	-	TRBD1	TRBV27	CASSSRDRGSGEQFF	TGTGCCAGCAGTTCCCGGGACAGGGGGAGCGGTGAGCAGTTCTTC
TRBJ2-7	-	-	TRBV5-6	CASSFETRQGEQYF	TGTGCCAGCAGCTTTGAAACGAGGCAGGGCGAGCAGTACTTC
TRBJ1-2	-	-	TRBV23-1	CASSPIGSQASYTF	TGCGCCAGCAGCCCAATCGGGAGCCAAGCGAGCTACACCTTC
TRBJ2-2	once	TRBD2	TRBV6-5	CASTVWGGDTGELFF	TGTGCCAGCACTGTCTGGGGGGGGGACACCGGGGAGCTGTTTTTT
TRBJ2-1	few	TRBD1	TRBV29-1	CSVFRDRGNNEQFF	TGCAGCGTTTTCCGGGACAGGGGAAACAATGAGCAGTTCTTC
TRBJ2-6	-	-	TRBV6-1	CASSEWGGTNVLTF	TGTGCCAGCAGTGAATGGGGAGGAACCAACGTCCTGACTTTC
TRBJ1-4	-	-	TRBV19	CASSIWSGPKEKLFF	TGTGCCAGTAGTATTTGGTCAGGGCCTAAGGAAAAACTGTTTTTT
TRBJ1-1	once	-	TRBV5-1	CASSFQSNTEAFF	TGCGCCAGCAGCTTTCAGTCGAACACTGAAGCTTTCTTT
TRBJ2-5	once	TRBD2	TRBV10-3	CATRPPSGVLETQYF	TGTGCCACGAGGCCCCCTAGCGGGGTCCTTGAGACCCAGTACTTC
TRBJ1-6	-	-	TRBV18	CASSPQPRGNSPLHF	TGTGCCAGCTCACCACAGCCAAGAGGAAATTCACCCCTCCACTTT
TRBJ1-1	-	-	TRBV5-5	CASSRGTGKRDTEAFF	TGTGCCAGCAGCCGGGGGACCGGAAAACGGGACACTGAAGCTTTCTTT
TRBJ1-3	-	-	TRBV30	CAWTPGRTSGTIYF	TGTGCCTGGACTCCAGGTCGGACTTCAGGCACCATATATTTT
TRBJ2-6	-	-	TRBV11-2	CASSLSRAGANVLTF	TGTGCCAGCAGCCTATCCCGGGCTGGGGCCAACGTCCTGACTTTC
TRBJ2-7	-	-	TRBV6-2/TRBV6-3	CASSYPPRSSYEQYF	TGTGCCAGCAGTTACCCACCGAGGAGCTCCTACGAGCAGTACTTC
TRBJ2-7	-	-	TRBV5-1	CASSLADSPYEQYF	TGCGCCAGCAGCTTGGCGGACAGTCCCTACGAGCAGTACTTC
TRBJ2-3	-	TRBD2	TRBV30	CAWVSLAVNTDTQYF	TGTGCCTGGGTTAGCCTAGCGGTAAACACAGATACGCAGTATTTT
TRBJ2-5	-	-	TRBV11-2	CASSSRGGRTTGPQETQYF	TGTGCCAGCAGCTCCAGGGGCGGCAGAACGACAGGCCCCCAAGAGACCCAGTACTTC
TRBJ1-3	-	-	TRBV5-5	CASSLLQGPSGNTIYF	TGTGCCAGCAGCTTGCTACAGGGACCCTCTGGAAACACCATATATTTT
TRBJ1-2	few	-	TRBV15	CATSDFRGLNYGYTF	TGTGCCACCAGCGACTTTCGAGGACTAAACTATGGCTACACCTTC
TRBJ1-1	-	-	TRBV6-6	CASSYGGGNTEAFF	TGTGCCAGCAGTTACGGAGGCGGGAACACTGAAGCTTTCTTT
TRBJ2-1	few	-	TRBV24-1	CATSDSGVVGSYNEQFF	TGTGCCACCAGTGATTCCGGAGTCGTGGGCTCCTACAATGAGCAGTTCTTC
TRBJ2-7	-	TRBD1	TRBV25-1	CASSDHRGVEQYF	TGTGCCAGCAGTGACCACAGGGGTGTCGAGCAGTACTTC
TRBJ1-2	-	TRBD1	TRBV30	CACRRDRDYGYTF	TGTGCCTGCCGCCGGGACAGGGACTATGGCTACACCTTC